These T cell receptor beta chains were read from a single sample in a study of cytomegalovirus exposure and HLA in healthy donors. Only in-frame clones appear in the TCRdb table, and some are missing; sequencing was by immunoSEQ multiplex PCR. The data contain about 190,000 clones, 77% of them seen just once; the ten biggest clones take up over 2%. Material: PBMCs. Every receptor here comes from a woman aged 30 to 39 in good health and CMV-seropositive. Each CDR3 is given with its conserved first and last residue. D genes are given only for firm matches. Some rows mark clone size as missing; the rest say once, few, many or name a class of expanded clone.

>TRBJ1-6|-|TRBV5-1|TRBD1
TGCGCCAGCAGCTCAAGACAGGGAGAAGTTTCACCCCTCCACTTT
CASSSRQGEVSPLHF
>TRBJ2-7|-|TRBV19|TRBD1
TGTGCCAGTAGTATCGGGACAGGCACCCTTTTCTACGAGCAGTACTTC
CASSIGTGTLFYEQYF
>TRBJ2-7|-|TRBV30|TRBD1
TGTGCCTGGAGTCAGGCACTCGGACAGGTTGAGTACTTC
CAWSQALGQVEYF
>TRBJ2-5|-|TRBV25-1|-
TGTGCCAGCAGCCAACAAGAGACCCAGTACTTC
CASSQQETQYF
>TRBJ2-5|-|TRBV4-3|-
TGCGCCAGCAGCCAACCGGGGATAGAGACCCAGTACTTC
CASSQPGIETQYF
>TRBJ2-3|-|TRBV9|-
TGTGCCAGCAGTCAGGGAGGGGGAGGCACAGATACGCAGTATTTT
CASSQGGGGTDTQYF
>TRBJ1-1|-|TRBV29-1|TRBD1
TGCAGCGCGGATCACAGGGGGAGTGGCACTGAAGCTTTCTTT
CSADHRGSGTEAFF
>TRBJ2-7|-|TRBV27|-
TGTGCCAGCAGTTTGAGGAGTCCCTACGAGCAGTACTTC
CASSLRSPYEQYF
>TRBJ1-6|-|TRBV5-4|TRBD1
TGTGCCAGCAGCCTGTCGGGACAGGGGGGGTCACCCCTCCACTTT
CASSLSGQGGSPLHF
>TRBJ1-2|few|TRBV19|TRBD1
TGTGCCAGTACCTACCCGACAGGGGGGATATATGGCTACACCTTC
CASTYPTGGIYGYTF
>TRBJ1-1|-|TRBV28|TRBD1
TGTGCCAGCGGGTTCCCGGGACAGGGGTTGAACACTGAAGCTTTCTTT
CASGFPGQGLNTEAFF
>TRBJ1-1|-|TRBV28|-
TGTGCCAGCAGCCCCGCTTCAGTTAACACTGAAGCTTTCTTT
CASSPASVNTEAFF
>TRBJ2-7|-|TRBV28|TRBD2
TGTGCCAGCAGTTTACCGACTAGCACAACCTACGAGCAGTACTTC
CASSLPTSTTYEQYF
>TRBJ2-3|-|TRBV29-1|TRBD2
TGCAGCGTTGAAGATTGGGGGGGATCCACAGATACGCAGTATTTT
CSVEDWGGSTDTQYF
>TRBJ1-1|-|TRBV28|TRBD1
TGTGCCAGCAGTCGGGCACAGGGGAACTTGAACACTGAAGCTTTCTTT
CASSRAQGNLNTEAFF
>TRBJ1-2|-|TRBV9|-
TGTGCCAGCAGCACAGCGGTTGGGATGGTGAAATCCTATGGCTACACCTTC
CASSTAVGMVKSYGYTF
>TRBJ1-4|few|TRBV7-6|-
TGTGCCAGCAGCTTAGACGCGGCAACGGGAAAACTGTTTTTT
CASSLDAATGKLFF
>TRBJ1-6|-|TRBV2|TRBD1
TGTGCCAGCACCCGGACAGGGCCTAATTCACCCCTCCACTTT
CASTRTGPNSPLHF
>TRBJ1-6|-|TRBV14|-
TGTGCCAGCAGCCTCAGGGGTTCCTATAATTCACCCCTCCACTTT
CASSLRGSYNSPLHF
>TRBJ2-5|-|TRBV7-9|TRBD2
TGTGCCAGCAGCTACTGGGGGGCTAGCGGGAGTGGTGAGACCCAGTACTTC
CASSYWGASGSGETQYF
>TRBJ1-4|few|TRBV6-6|-
TGTGCCAGCAGTTCCCTGACACTCCAGCGGGAAAAACTGTTTTTT
CASSSLTLQREKLFF
>TRBJ1-5|once|TRBV7-2|-
TGTGCCAGCAGCTCGGGTAGAGGGCTTCAGCCCCAGCATTTT
CASSSGRGLQPQHF
>TRBJ2-6|few|TRBV7-2|-
TGTGCCAGCAGCTTGGGACTTGCTGGGGCCAACGTCCTGACTTTC
CASSLGLAGANVLTF
>TRBJ2-7|-|TRBV9|TRBD1
TGTGCCAGCAGCGTAGAGGGGACAGGGTCCTACGAGCAGTACTTC
CASSVEGTGSYEQYF
>TRBJ2-2|few|TRBV6-1|-
TGTGCCACCCTACTAGATGATTGGAACACCGGGGAGCTGTTTTTT
CATLLDDWNTGELFF
>TRBJ1-3|-|TRBV28|-
TGTGCCAGCACCCTCACAGGGCCCCAAAACACCATATATTTT
CASTLTGPQNTIYF
>TRBJ1-5|-|TRBV27|-
TGTGCCAGCAGGGCCGACAGGAATCAGCCCCAGCATTTT
CASRADRNQPQHF
>TRBJ2-7|-|TRBV5-6|TRBD1
TGTGCCAGCAGCTTACCGGGACAGGGCTACGAGCAGTACTTC
CASSLPGQGYEQYF
>TRBJ1-1|-|TRBV4-3|-
TGCGCCAGCAGCCAAGATTTTTTTGGGGGGAGAGGGACTGAAGCTTTCTTT
CASSQDFFGGRGTEAFF
>TRBJ1-2|-|TRBV7-2|TRBD1
TGTGCCAGCAGGGATTCCGGGACAGGGGACTATGGCTACACCTTC
CASRDSGTGDYGYTF
>TRBJ1-1|-|TRBV29-1|TRBD1
TGCAGCGCCCGGGACAGGGGAGGGAACACTGAAGCTTTCTTT
CSARDRGGNTEAFF
>TRBJ2-1|once|TRBV15|TRBD1
TGTGCCACCAGCAGAGAAGGACAGGGACTGTTCTTC
CATSREGQGLFF
>TRBJ1-5|-|TRBV25-1|-
TGTGCCAGCAGTGAATTCCCGGTCTCTCAGCCCCAGCATTTT
CASSEFPVSQPQHF
>TRBJ1-2|-|TRBV15|TRBD1
TGTGCCACCAGCAGAGATCCTGCAGGGGGCGATGGCTACACCTTC
CATSRDPAGGDGYTF
>TRBJ2-3|-|TRBV2|-
TGTGCCGGCGGGGCAGGGGGGAGCACAGATACGCAGTATTTT
CAGGAGGSTDTQYF
>TRBJ2-3|-|TRBV7-9|-
TGTGCCAGCAGTACTACATCTGATACGCAGTATTTT
CASSTTSDTQYF
>TRBJ2-7|once|TRBV27|TRBD1
TGTGCCAGCAGCCCGACAGGGATCGAGCAGTACTTC
CASSPTGIEQYF
>TRBJ2-3|-|TRBV9|TRBD1
TGTGCCAGCACCGAAACCCGACAGGGATCCACAGATACGCAGTATTTT
CASTETRQGSTDTQYF
>TRBJ2-1|-|TRBV6-6|-
TGTGCCAGCAGCTCACAGGGCTCCTACAATGAGCAGTTCTTC
CASSSQGSYNEQFF
>TRBJ2-7|-|TRBV25-1|-
TGTGCCAGCGGTCCAGGTACCTACGAGCAGTACTTC
CASGPGTYEQYF
>TRBJ1-1|-|TRBV7-9|-
TGTGCCAGCAGCTTATGGACAATCACTGAAGCTTTCTTT
CASSLWTITEAFF
>TRBJ2-2|-|TRBV27|-
TGTGCCAGCAGCCCCTCGAGAGGGATTACCGGGGAGCTGTTTTTT
CASSPSRGITGELFF
>TRBJ2-1|-|TRBV2|TRBD1
TGTGCCAGCAGTCGGGACAGGGGGTCCGATGAGCAGTTCTTC
CASSRDRGSDEQFF
>TRBJ1-2|-|TRBV29-1|TRBD1
TGCAGCGTTCGTAAGGGGGCCACCCCGTATGGCTACACCTTC
CSVRKGATPYGYTF
>TRBJ2-1|-|TRBV5-1|TRBD2
TGCGCCAGCAGCTCAGACCCGGGACTAGTTGGGGGCACCTACAATGAGCAGTTCTTC
CASSSDPGLVGGTYNEQFF
>TRBJ2-3|-|TRBV7-7|-
TGTGCCAGCAGCTGGAGGACGGTCACAGATACGCAGTATTTT
CASSWRTVTDTQYF
>TRBJ2-5|-|TRBV25-1|-
TGTGCCAGCAGTGATGGGGCGAAGAAAGAGACCCAGTACTTC
CASSDGAKKETQYF
>TRBJ1-3|few|TRBV9|-
TGTGCCAGCAGCTTCCGCCCCGCCGGAATTCAGGAAGGAAACACCATATATTTT
CASSFRPAGIQEGNTIYF
>TRBJ1-4|once|TRBV7-9|-
TGTGCCAGCAGCTCCAACAGGGCGGCTAATGAAAAACTGTTTTTT
CASSSNRAANEKLFF
>TRBJ2-7|-|TRBV5-1|TRBD1
TGCGCCAGCCAAAGGGCAGGGGGCTTACTTATCTACGAGCAGTACTTC
CASQRAGGLLIYEQYF
>TRBJ1-1|few|TRBV7-9|TRBD1
TGTGCCAGCAGCCTGGGACAGGGGGCGGACACTGAAGCTTTCTTT
CASSLGQGADTEAFF
>TRBJ2-3|few|TRBV7-2|TRBD1
TGTGCCAGCAGCGAGGGATACAGGGGGCTCGTAACAGATACGCAGTATTTT
CASSEGYRGLVTDTQYF